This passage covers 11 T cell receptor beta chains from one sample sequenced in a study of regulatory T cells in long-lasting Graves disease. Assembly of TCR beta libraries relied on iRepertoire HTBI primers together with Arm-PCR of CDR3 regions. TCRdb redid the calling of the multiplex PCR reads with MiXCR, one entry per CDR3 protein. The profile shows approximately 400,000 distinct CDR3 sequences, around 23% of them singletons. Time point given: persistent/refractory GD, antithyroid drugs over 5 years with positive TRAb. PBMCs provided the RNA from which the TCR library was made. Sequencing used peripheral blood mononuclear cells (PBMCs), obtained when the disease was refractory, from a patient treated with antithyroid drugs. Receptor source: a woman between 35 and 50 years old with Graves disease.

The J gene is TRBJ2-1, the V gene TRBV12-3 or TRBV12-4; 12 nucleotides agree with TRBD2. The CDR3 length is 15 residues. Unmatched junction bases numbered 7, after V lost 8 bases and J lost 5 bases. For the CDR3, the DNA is TGTGCCAGCGGGGGAGGACTAGCGGGACACAATGAGCAGTTCTTC. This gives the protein CASGGGLAGHNEQFF.

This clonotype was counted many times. Here the CDR3 DNA reads TGTGCCAGCAGTTTATCGACGAAGACTAACTATGGCTACACCTTC. It codes for CASSLSTKTNYGYTF. The chain combines TRBV28 with TRBJ1-2; D is ambiguous. Germline loops: CDR1 MDHEN, CDR2 SYDVKM. The CDR3 is made up of 15 amino acids. The V gene lost 1 base and the J gene lost 0 bases, with 9 bases spanning the gap.

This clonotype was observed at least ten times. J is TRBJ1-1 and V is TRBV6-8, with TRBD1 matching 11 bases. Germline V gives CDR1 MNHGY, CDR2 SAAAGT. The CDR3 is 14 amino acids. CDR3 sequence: CVRGRGTGGTEAFF. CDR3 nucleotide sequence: TGTGTGCGAGGGAGAGGGACAGGGGGCACTGAAGCTTTCTTT.

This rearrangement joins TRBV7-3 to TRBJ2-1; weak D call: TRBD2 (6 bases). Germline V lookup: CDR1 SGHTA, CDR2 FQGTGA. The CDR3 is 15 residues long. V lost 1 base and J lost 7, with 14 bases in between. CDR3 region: CASSLNPGEKNEQFF. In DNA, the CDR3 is TGTGCCAGCAGCTTAAACCCGGGAGAAAAGAATGAGCAGTTCTTC. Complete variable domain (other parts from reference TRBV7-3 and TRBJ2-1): GAGVSQTPSNKVTEKGKYVELRCDPISGHTALYWYRQSLGQGPEFLIYFQGTGAADDSGLPNDRFFAVRPEGSVSTLKIQRTERGDSAVYLCASSLNPGEKNEQFFGPGTRLTVL.

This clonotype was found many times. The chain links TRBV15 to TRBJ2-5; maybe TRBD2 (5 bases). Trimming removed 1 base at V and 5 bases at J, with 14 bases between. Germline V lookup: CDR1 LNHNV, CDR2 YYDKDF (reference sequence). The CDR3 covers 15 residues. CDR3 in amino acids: CATSRAILDTETQYF. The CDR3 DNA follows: TGTGCCACCAGCAGAGCCATACTAGACACTGAGACCCAGTACTTC.

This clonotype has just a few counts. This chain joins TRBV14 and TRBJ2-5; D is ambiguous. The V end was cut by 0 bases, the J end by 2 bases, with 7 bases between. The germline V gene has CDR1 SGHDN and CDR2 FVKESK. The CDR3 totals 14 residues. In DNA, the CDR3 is TGTGCCAGCAGCCAAGATCTTATTCAAGAGACCCAGTACTTC. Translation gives CASSQDLIQETQYF.

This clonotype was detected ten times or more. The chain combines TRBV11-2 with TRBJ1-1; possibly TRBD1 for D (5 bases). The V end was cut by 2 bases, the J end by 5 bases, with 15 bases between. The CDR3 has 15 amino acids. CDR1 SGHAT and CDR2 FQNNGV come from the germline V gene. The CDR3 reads CASSLMGQGITEAFF. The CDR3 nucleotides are TGTGCCAGCAGCTTAATGGGGCAGGGAATTACTGAAGCTTTCTTT.

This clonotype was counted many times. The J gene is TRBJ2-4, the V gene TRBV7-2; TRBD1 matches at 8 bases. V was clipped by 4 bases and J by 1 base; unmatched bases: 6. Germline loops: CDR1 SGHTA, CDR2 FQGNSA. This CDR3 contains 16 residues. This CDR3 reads CASSYRRQGAKNIQYF. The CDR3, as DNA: TGTGCCAGCAGCTATCGAAGACAGGGGGCCAAAAACATTCAGTACTTC.

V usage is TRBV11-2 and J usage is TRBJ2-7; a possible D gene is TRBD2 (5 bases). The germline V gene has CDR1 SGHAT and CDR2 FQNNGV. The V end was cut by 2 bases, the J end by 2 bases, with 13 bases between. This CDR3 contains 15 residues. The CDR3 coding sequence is TGTGCCAGCAGCTTATCGGGCGGGCAAACCTACGAGCAGTACTTC. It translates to CASSLSGGQTYEQYF. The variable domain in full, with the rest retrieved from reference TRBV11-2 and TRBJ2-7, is EAGVAQSPRYKIIEKRQSVAFWCNPISGHATLYWYQQILGQGPKLLIQFQNNGVVDDSQLPKDRFSAERLKGVDSTLKIQPAKLEDSAVYLCASSLSGGQTYEQYFGPGTRLTVT.

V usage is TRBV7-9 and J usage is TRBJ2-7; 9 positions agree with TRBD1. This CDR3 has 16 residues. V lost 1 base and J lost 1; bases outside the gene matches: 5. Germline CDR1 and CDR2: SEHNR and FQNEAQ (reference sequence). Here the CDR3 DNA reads TGTGCCAGCAGCTTAGGGACAGGGGCATGGTCCTACGAGCAGTACTTC. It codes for CASSLGTGAWSYEQYF.

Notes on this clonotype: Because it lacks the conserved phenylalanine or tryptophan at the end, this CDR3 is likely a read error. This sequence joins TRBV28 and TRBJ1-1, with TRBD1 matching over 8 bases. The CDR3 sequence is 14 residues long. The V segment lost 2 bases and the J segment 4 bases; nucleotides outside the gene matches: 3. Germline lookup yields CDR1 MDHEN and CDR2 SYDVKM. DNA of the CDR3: TGTGCCAGCAGTTTAATACAGGGGGGCACTGAAGCTTTCTCT. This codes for CASSLIQGGTEAFS.